This T cell receptor (beta chain) was identified during a study of blood T cell repertoires in COVID-19. TCRdb's copy holds only in-frame clones and misses some; the assay was immunoSEQ multiplex PCR. This table holds about 50,000 clones, less than 85% found once. Details on this clone: Sequence at one end of the junction differs from germline and may be a read error.

Input material: peripheral blood. The clonotype comes from a man aged 70-80 years with active COVID-19.

CDR3 in amino acids: CASSEGLVLFGF. In DNA form, the CDR3 reads TGTGCCAGCAGTGAAGGGTTAGTTTTGTTTGGCTTC. The chain couples TRBV6-1 to TRBJ1-2; D not certain. Germline lookup yields CDR1 MNHNS and CDR2 SASEGT. The length of the CDR3 is 12 residues.